Listed below are T cell receptor beta chains from one sample, sequenced in a study of T cell changes during pregnancy in multiple sclerosis. The table came from immunoSEQ multiplex PCR; TCRdb's copy has only in-frame clones and leaves some out. The sample contains about 110,000 clones, 92% of which appear only once. Specimen: peripheral blood, collected in the third trimester of pregnancy. Receptors were obtained from a female donor with multiple sclerosis, enrolled in a pregnancy study. Both conserved end residues are part of each CDR3. D genes are given only for firm matches. The size entry is marked missing in some rows and otherwise reads once, few, many or a size class.

j_gene: TRBJ1-6
v_gene: TRBV27
abundance: NA
d_gene: TRBD1
CDR3aa: CASSSYRGIPSESPLHF
CDR3nt: TGTGCCAGCAGTTCGTACAGGGGGATACCCTCGGAATCACCCCTCCACTTT

j_gene: TRBJ2-5
v_gene: TRBV10-3
abundance: once
d_gene: TRBD1
CDR3aa: CAISIGQGEYF
CDR3nt: TGTGCCATCAGTATCGGACAGGGAGAGTACTTC

j_gene: TRBJ2-5
v_gene: TRBV20-1
abundance: NA
d_gene: TRBD2
CDR3aa: CSALAGETQYF
CDR3nt: TGCAGTGCCTTAGCGGGAGAGACCCAGTACTTC

j_gene: TRBJ2-3
v_gene: TRBV7-9
abundance: once
d_gene: NA
CDR3aa: CASSLDMVTTDTQYF
CDR3nt: TGTGCCAGCAGCTTGGACATGGTGACAACAGATACGCAGTATTTT

j_gene: TRBJ1-2
v_gene: TRBV2
abundance: once
d_gene: NA
CDR3aa: CASRGEGGYTF
CDR3nt: TGTGCCAGCAGGGGGGAGGGCGGCTACACCTTC

j_gene: TRBJ1-1
v_gene: TRBV7-9
abundance: NA
d_gene: NA
CDR3aa: CASSFRQQKTEAFF
CDR3nt: TGTGCCAGCAGCTTCCGACAGCAGAAAACTGAAGCTTTCTTT

j_gene: TRBJ1-1
v_gene: TRBV6-1
abundance: NA
d_gene: NA
CDR3aa: CASRPGEMNTEAFF
CDR3nt: TGTGCCAGCAGGCCAGGGGAAATGAACACTGAAGCTTTCTTT

j_gene: TRBJ2-2
v_gene: TRBV14
abundance: NA
d_gene: NA
CDR3aa: CASSKLRGVDTGELFF
CDR3nt: TGTGCCAGCAGCAAGTTACGCGGGGTGGACACCGGGGAGCTGTTTTTT

j_gene: TRBJ2-7
v_gene: TRBV7-9
abundance: once
d_gene: TRBD1
CDR3aa: CASSPSSQGAYEQYF
CDR3nt: TGTGCCAGCAGCCCCTCATCGCAGGGGGCCTACGAGCAGTACTTC

j_gene: TRBJ2-3
v_gene: TRBV15
abundance: NA
d_gene: NA
CDR3aa: CATSRDRGRGDTDTQYF
CDR3nt: TGTGCCACCAGCAGAGATCGAGGGCGGGGAGACACAGATACGCAGTATTTT

j_gene: TRBJ2-7
v_gene: TRBV11-2
abundance: NA
d_gene: TRBD2
CDR3aa: CASSGGLAGGSGEQYF
CDR3nt: TGTGCCAGCAGCGGGGGACTAGCGGGGGGTTCGGGGGAGCAGTACTTC

j_gene: TRBJ1-2
v_gene: TRBV6-5
abundance: NA
d_gene: NA
CDR3aa: CASSAGSYGYTF
CDR3nt: TGTGCCAGCAGTGCAGGGTCGTATGGCTACACCTTC

j_gene: TRBJ1-1
v_gene: TRBV5-1
abundance: once
d_gene: TRBD1
CDR3aa: CASSSPGTADTEAFF
CDR3nt: TGCGCCAGCAGCTCACCCGGGACAGCTGACACTGAAGCTTTCTTT

j_gene: TRBJ2-7
v_gene: TRBV5-1
abundance: NA
d_gene: TRBD1
CDR3aa: CASSPTGDSGEQYF
CDR3nt: TGCGCCAGCAGCCCGACAGGGGATTCTGGCGAGCAGTACTTC

j_gene: TRBJ2-1
v_gene: TRBV6-1
abundance: NA
d_gene: TRBD2
CDR3aa: CATQRGPGTTNEQFF
CDR3nt: TGTGCCACCCAGCGGGGTCCCGGGACTACGAATGAGCAGTTCTTC

j_gene: TRBJ2-3
v_gene: TRBV5-1
abundance: NA
d_gene: NA
CDR3aa: CASSSSDTQYF
CDR3nt: TGCGCCAGCAGCTCTTCAGATACGCAGTATTTT

j_gene: TRBJ2-7
v_gene: TRBV18
abundance: NA
d_gene: TRBD2
CDR3aa: CASSPLGLAGDEQYF
CDR3nt: TGTGCCAGCTCACCCTTAGGCCTAGCGGGGGACGAGCAGTACTTC

j_gene: TRBJ2-7
v_gene: TRBV7-8
abundance: NA
d_gene: NA
CDR3aa: CASSLARVYEQYF
CDR3nt: TGTGCCAGCAGCTTAGCTCGAGTCTACGAGCAGTACTTC

j_gene: TRBJ2-1
v_gene: TRBV5-1
abundance: NA
d_gene: TRBD2
CDR3aa: CASSTVATSGLEQFF
CDR3nt: TGCGCCAGCAGCACCGTGGCGACTAGCGGTCTTGAGCAGTTCTTC

j_gene: TRBJ1-1
v_gene: TRBV5-6
abundance: NA
d_gene: TRBD1
CDR3aa: CASSLQGGEAFF
CDR3nt: TGTGCCAGCAGCTTACAGGGGGGTGAAGCTTTCTTT

j_gene: TRBJ1-2
v_gene: TRBV5-1
abundance: NA
d_gene: NA
CDR3aa: CASSLEAGRWNYGYTF
CDR3nt: TGCGCCAGCAGCTTGGAAGCAGGGAGGTGGAACTATGGCTACACCTTC

j_gene: TRBJ2-2
v_gene: TRBV18
abundance: once
d_gene: TRBD2
CDR3aa: CASSPRPWLAGGPNTGELFF
CDR3nt: TGTGCCAGCTCACCACGTCCGTGGCTAGCGGGAGGGCCGAACACCGGGGAGCTGTTTTTT

j_gene: TRBJ2-2
v_gene: TRBV9
abundance: NA
d_gene: NA
CDR3aa: CASSLRSVSGELFF
CDR3nt: TGTGCCAGCAGCCTAAGATCGGTTAGTGGGGAGCTGTTTTTT

j_gene: TRBJ1-5
v_gene: TRBV28
abundance: NA
d_gene: NA
CDR3aa: CASSLYRGSNQPQHF
CDR3nt: TGTGCCAGCAGTTTATACCGGGGGAGCAATCAGCCCCAGCATTTT

j_gene: TRBJ2-3
v_gene: TRBV7-7
abundance: NA
d_gene: NA
CDR3aa: CASSFLLPSSDTQYF
CDR3nt: TGTGCCAGCAGCTTTCTCCTACCTTCCTCAGATACGCAGTATTTT

j_gene: TRBJ2-7
v_gene: TRBV6-6
abundance: NA
d_gene: TRBD2
CDR3aa: CASSYSPSGSYEQYF
CDR3nt: TGTGCCAGCAGTTACTCGCCTAGCGGATCCTACGAGCAGTACTTC

j_gene: TRBJ1-1
v_gene: TRBV2
abundance: NA
d_gene: TRBD1
CDR3aa: CASSEPGQANTEAFF
CDR3nt: TGTGCCAGCAGTGAACCCGGACAGGCCAACACTGAAGCTTTCTTT

j_gene: TRBJ1-1
v_gene: TRBV5-1
abundance: NA
d_gene: NA
CDR3aa: CASSLSRENTEAFF
CDR3nt: TGCGCCAGCAGCTTGTCCCGAGAGAACACTGAAGCTTTCTTT

j_gene: TRBJ2-7
v_gene: TRBV11-2
abundance: NA
d_gene: TRBD2
CDR3aa: CASSLGPSGNPEQYF
CDR3nt: TGTGCCAGCAGCTTAGGTCCCAGCGGGAACCCCGAGCAGTACTTC

j_gene: TRBJ1-2
v_gene: TRBV29-1
abundance: NA
d_gene: NA
CDR3aa: CSVLQGEWGYTF
CDR3nt: TGCAGCGTCTTACAGGGTGAATGGGGCTACACCTTC

j_gene: TRBJ1-5
v_gene: TRBV28
abundance: NA
d_gene: NA
CDR3aa: CASSPGGRDSNQPQHF
CDR3nt: TGTGCCAGCAGTCCTGGGGGGAGGGATAGCAATCAGCCCCAGCATTTT

j_gene: TRBJ2-3
v_gene: TRBV18
abundance: once
d_gene: NA
CDR3aa: CASSPPSVDTQYF
CDR3nt: TGTGCCAGCTCACCACCTTCGGTAGATACGCAGTATTTT

j_gene: TRBJ1-1
v_gene: TRBV5-1
abundance: NA
d_gene: TRBD1
CDR3aa: CASSPDRVREAFF
CDR3nt: TGCGCCAGCAGCCCAGACAGGGTCCGTGAAGCTTTCTTT

j_gene: TRBJ1-5
v_gene: TRBV4-1
abundance: NA
d_gene: TRBD1
CDR3aa: CASSQGQSFNQPQHF
CDR3nt: TGCGCCAGCAGCCAGGGACAGAGCTTCAATCAGCCCCAGCATTTT

j_gene: TRBJ1-6
v_gene: TRBV7-9
abundance: once
d_gene: NA
CDR3aa: CASSPTDGFGSPLHF
CDR3nt: TGTGCCAGCAGCCCGACAGACGGGTTTGGCTCACCCCTCCACTTT

j_gene: TRBJ1-1
v_gene: TRBV10-3
abundance: NA
d_gene: NA
CDR3aa: CAIRASTGENTEAFF
CDR3nt: TGTGCCATCAGGGCCTCCACGGGGGAGAACACTGAAGCTTTCTTT

j_gene: TRBJ2-7
v_gene: TRBV6-6
abundance: NA
d_gene: TRBD2
CDR3aa: CASSKGLAGSYEQYF
CDR3nt: TGTGCCAGCAGTAAAGGACTAGCGGGTTCCTACGAGCAGTACTTC

j_gene: TRBJ2-7
v_gene: TRBV10-3
abundance: NA
d_gene: NA
CDR3aa: CAISESIIGREQYF
CDR3nt: TGTGCCATCAGTGAGTCGATTATAGGGAGGGAGCAGTACTTC

j_gene: TRBJ2-2
v_gene: TRBV5-4
abundance: NA
d_gene: NA
CDR3aa: CASSFTSWGTGELFF
CDR3nt: TGTGCCAGCAGCTTTACTAGCTGGGGCACCGGGGAGCTGTTTTTT

j_gene: TRBJ2-3
v_gene: TRBV30
abundance: NA
d_gene: NA
CDR3aa: CAWAGQFPTDTQYF
CDR3nt: TGTGCCTGGGCCGGACAGTTCCCCACAGATACGCAGTATTTT

j_gene: TRBJ2-1
v_gene: TRBV15
abundance: NA
d_gene: TRBD1
CDR3aa: CATSRARTGANEQFF
CDR3nt: TGTGCCACCAGCAGAGCCAGGACAGGGGCGAATGAGCAGTTCTTC

j_gene: TRBJ2-1
v_gene: TRBV5-4
abundance: once
d_gene: TRBD2
CDR3aa: CASSIARGGGREQFF
CDR3nt: TGTGCCAGCAGCATTGCGCGGGGGGGTGGACGTGAGCAGTTCTTC

j_gene: TRBJ2-1
v_gene: TRBV5-1
abundance: NA
d_gene: TRBD2
CDR3aa: CASSWTSGDNEQFF
CDR3nt: TGCGCCAGCAGCTGGACTAGCGGAGACAATGAGCAGTTCTTC

j_gene: TRBJ2-3
v_gene: TRBV6-1
abundance: NA
d_gene: TRBD2
CDR3aa: CASKGTTSTDTQYF
CDR3nt: TGTGCCAGCAAAGGGACTACTAGCACAGATACGCAGTATTTT

j_gene: TRBJ2-2
v_gene: TRBV9
abundance: NA
d_gene: NA
CDR3aa: CASSVSGTPNTGELFF
CDR3nt: TGTGCCAGCAGCGTGTCCGGGACACCGAACACCGGGGAGCTGTTTTTT